The 15 T cell receptor beta chains below come from one sample, sequenced in a study of blood T cell repertoires in COVID-19 (dated by TCRdb to 2020 to 2021). The method behind the library was the immunoSEQ multiplex PCR assay. The table was pulled from immuneACCESS by TCRdb, which kept in-frame rearrangements only. Such tables lose some clones; where checked, under half of the loss comes from unresolved V genes, and the rest has no known cause. The table for this sample lists about 220,000 clones; more than 70% of them were counted only once. Of the sample, 2% to 2.5% falls within the top ten clones. Sequencing was carried out using PBMCs or T cells enriched from blood (not recorded which). The receptor source for this set is a woman aged 40 to 50 with acute COVID-19.

This CDR3 reads CATSRDFGEPLHF. In DNA form, the CDR3 reads TGTGCCACCAGCAGAGATTTTGGAGAACCCCTCCACTTT. The chain carries TRBV15 and TRBJ1-6; D remains ambiguous. The germline V and J ends were trimmed by 0 bases and 12 bases, with 9 bases remaining between them. Germline values: CDR1 LNHNV, CDR2 YYDKDF (reference sequence). The CDR3 covers 13 residues.

The sample holds one count of this clone. The genes are TRBV9 and TRBJ2-2, with 7 bases identical to TRBD2. Losses at the gene ends were 3 bases for V and 1 base for J; bases not matched to a gene: 6. The CDR3 runs 16 residues. Germline CDR1 is SGDLS and CDR2 is YYNGEE. The chain's CDR3 is CASSARAGLNTGELFF. Written as DNA, the CDR3 is TGTGCCAGCAGCGCCCGAGCGGGGCTGAACACCGGGGAGCTGTTTTTT.

The chain combines TRBV6-2 or TRBV6-3 with TRBJ2-7; 10 bases align to TRBD1. The ends lost 5 bases at V and 4 bases at J; junction bases unmatched: 8. The germline V gene encodes CDR1 MNHEY and CDR2 SVGEGT. The CDR3 sequence is 15 residues long. This CDR3 reads CASSPGQGYIYEQYF. In DNA, the CDR3 is TGTGCCAGCAGTCCGGGACAGGGGTATATATACGAGCAGTACTTC.

This chain uses TRBV7-9 with TRBJ1-1; D may be TRBD1 (5 bases). The CDR3 loop spans 16 amino acids. The ends were cut back, 5 bases at V and 4 bases at J, with 20 bases in the middle. CDR1 and CDR2 (germline): SEHNR, FQNEAQ (reference sequence). CDR3 bases: TGTGCCAGCAGCCCCCGGGGGGGATTTTCGAGCACTGAAGCTTTCTTT. Residues: CASSPRGGFSSTEAFF.

This clone was detected a few times. The rearrangement links TRBV11-2 to TRBJ2-1; a weak D match, TRBD1 (5 bases). V lost 4 bases, J lost 4 bases, and 11 bases lay in between. The CDR3 contains 14 residues. Germline V gene data show CDR1 as SGHAT and CDR2 as FQNNGV. As DNA, the CDR3 is TGTGCCAGCAGCTCCTTAACAGGATACAATGAGCAGTTCTTC. Translating gives CASSSLTGYNEQFF.

This sequence joins TRBV10-3 and TRBJ2-1; possibly TRBD2 for D (6 bases). This CDR3 is 17 amino acids long. V shed 3 bases and J shed 7 bases, with 22 bases lying between them. Germline CDR1 and CDR2: ENHRY and SYGVKD. CDR3 nucleotides: TGTGCCATCAGTGATGGGGATACTGGCGGGGTGGGGAATGAGCAGTTCTTC. Translation gives CAISDGDTGGVGNEQFF.

This rearrangement joins TRBV23-1 to TRBJ2-2; D may be TRBD1 (6 bases). TRBV23-1 carries the ORF label, with uncertain function. The CDR3 sequence is 13 residues long. Trimming left V 11 bases short and J 4 bases short, with 14 bases between. CDR3 nucleotides: TGCGCCCGACGACAGGTTCCCACCGGGGAGCTGTTTTTT. This translates into CARRQVPTGELFF.

This clone was observed once. The chain uses TRBV10-1 and TRBJ2-2, with TRBD2 identical over 14 bases. V lost 4 bases to trimming and J lost 0 bases; unmatched junction nucleotides: 4. The CDR3 runs 18 residues. Germline V gene data show CDR1 as WNHNN and CDR2 as SYGVQD (reference sequence). The CDR3: CASSGGLAGVANTGELFF. DNA of the CDR3: TGCGCCAGCAGTGGGGGACTAGCGGGAGTCGCGAACACCGGGGAGCTGTTTTTT.

V is TRBV9 and J is TRBJ1-3; the D is unclear. CDR1 is SGDLS, CDR2 YYNGEE, per germline. The CDR3 runs 16 residues. V lost 0 bases to trimming and J lost 4 bases, with 14 bases between them. CDR3 DNA: TGTGCCAGCAGCGTAGAGAGCAGGCCATCAGGAAACACCATATATTTT. Translation: CASSVESRPSGNTIYF.

This chain uses TRBV9 with TRBJ2-3, with 12 bases identical to TRBD2. The CDR3 sequence is 17 residues long. From germline, CDR1 is SGDLS and CDR2 YYNGEE. With V trimmed by 0 bases and J by 7 bases, 9 bases remained unmatched. In nucleotides, the CDR3 is TGTGCCAGCAGCGTAGGACTAGCGGGAGTTCCCACGAATACGCAGTATTTT. Translated: CASSVGLAGVPTNTQYF.

This clone was recorded only once. The chain combines TRBV7-2 with TRBJ2-3; tentative D call: TRBD1 (5 bases). The CDR3 covers 18 residues. Germline assignment: CDR1 SGHTA and CDR2 FQGNSA. Trimming pared 1 base from V and 0 bases from J, leaving 17 bases between. CDR3 sequence reads: CASSLEVQGRSSTDTQYF. CDR3 coding DNA: TGTGCCAGCAGCTTAGAGGTCCAGGGTCGATCTAGCACAGATACGCAGTATTTT.

In regard to this clone: Other DNA sequences within the sample encode an identical CDR3. The V call is TRBV7-2, the J call TRBJ2-3; TRBD2 agrees at 7 bases. The CDR3 totals 13 residues. Trimming took 8 bases from V and 3 from J; bases not matched to a gene: 5. Germline CDR1 SGHTA, CDR2 FQGNSA. This CDR3 is CASEGGRTDTQYF. The CDR3 DNA sequence: TGTGCCAGCGAGGGCGGGAGAACAGATACGCAGTATTTT.

This sequence joins TRBV5-1 and TRBJ1-2; D not certain. This CDR3 region has 14 residues. The germline gives CDR1 SGHRS, CDR2 YFSETQ. V was shortened by 0 bases and J by 0 bases, with 6 bases between the two germline ends. Here the CDR3 DNA reads TGCGCCAGCAGCTTGGTGGGAGCTAACTATGGCTACACCTTC. Its translation is CASSLVGANYGYTF.

This clone has a handful of counts. The gene calls are TRBV5-4 and TRBJ2-2; 10 bases fit TRBD2. Germline trimming cut 4 bases from V and 3 bases from J; bases unmatched to any gene: 3. The germline V gene encodes CDR1 SGHNT and CDR2 YYREEE (reference sequence). The CDR3 has 15 residues. CDR3 coding DNA: TGTGCCAGCAGCCGGCTAGCGGGAGACACCGGGGAGCTGTTTTTT. This sequence encodes CASSRLAGDTGELFF.

The rearrangement joins TRBV5-1 to TRBJ2-4; D may be TRBD1 (5 bases). The CDR3 runs 13 residues. From germline, CDR1 is SGHRS and CDR2 YFSETQ. Trimming removed 6 bases from V and 7 bases from J, with 14 bases in between. The CDR3 region is CASKEQGMNIQYF. The CDR3 DNA sequence: TGCGCCAGCAAGGAGCAGGGAATGAACATTCAGTACTTC.